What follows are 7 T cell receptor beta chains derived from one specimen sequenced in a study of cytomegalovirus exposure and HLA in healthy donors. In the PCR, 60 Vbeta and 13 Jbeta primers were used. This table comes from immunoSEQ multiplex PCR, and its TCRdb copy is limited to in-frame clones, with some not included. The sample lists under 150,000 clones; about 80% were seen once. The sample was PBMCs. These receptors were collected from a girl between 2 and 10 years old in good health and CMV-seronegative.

The CDR3 region has the DNA TGTGCCAGCAGCGTAGCTTCCGGGGAAAAACTGTTTTTT. Translating gives CASSVASGEKLFF. J is TRBJ1-4 and V is TRBV9; D gene unclear. Trimming cost V 0 bases and J 8 bases, with 8 bases left between them. This CDR3 is built from 13 residues. Per germline, CDR1 SGDLS and CDR2 YYNGEE.

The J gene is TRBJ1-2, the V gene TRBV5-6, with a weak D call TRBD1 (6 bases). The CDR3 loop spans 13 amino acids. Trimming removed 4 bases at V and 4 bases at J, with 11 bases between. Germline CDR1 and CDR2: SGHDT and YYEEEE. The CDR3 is CASSLQGFYGYTF. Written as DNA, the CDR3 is TGTGCCAGCAGCCTTCAGGGGTTCTATGGCTACACCTTC.

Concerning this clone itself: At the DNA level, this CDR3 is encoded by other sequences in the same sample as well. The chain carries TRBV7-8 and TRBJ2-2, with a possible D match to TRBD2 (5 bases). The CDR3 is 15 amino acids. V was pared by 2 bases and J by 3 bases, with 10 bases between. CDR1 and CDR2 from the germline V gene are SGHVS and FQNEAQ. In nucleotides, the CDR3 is TGTGCCAGCAGCTTACTGGCGGGCTACACCGGGGAGCTGTTTTTT. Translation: CASSLLAGYTGELFF.

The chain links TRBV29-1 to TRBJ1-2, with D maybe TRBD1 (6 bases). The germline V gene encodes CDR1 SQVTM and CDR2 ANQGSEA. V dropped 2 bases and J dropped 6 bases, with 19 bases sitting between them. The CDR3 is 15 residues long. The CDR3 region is CSVENPNREKDGYTF. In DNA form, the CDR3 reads TGCAGCGTTGAAAACCCCAACAGGGAGAAGGATGGCTACACCTTC.

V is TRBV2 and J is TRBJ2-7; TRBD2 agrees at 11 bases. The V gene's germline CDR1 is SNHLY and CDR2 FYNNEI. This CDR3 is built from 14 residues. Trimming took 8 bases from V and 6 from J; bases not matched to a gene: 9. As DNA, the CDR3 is TGTGCCAGCGTTTATAGCGGGAGGGAGGGCGAGCAGTACTTC. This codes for CASVYSGREGEQYF.

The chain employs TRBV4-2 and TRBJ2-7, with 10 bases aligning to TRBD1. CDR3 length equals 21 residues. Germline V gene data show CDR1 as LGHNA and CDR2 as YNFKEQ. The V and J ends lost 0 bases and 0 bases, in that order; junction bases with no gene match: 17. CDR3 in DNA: TGTGCCAGCAGCCAAGAAGGCGGGGGCGGACAGGGGGTACTAGGCTCCTACGAGCAGTACTTC. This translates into CASSQEGGGGQGVLGSYEQYF.

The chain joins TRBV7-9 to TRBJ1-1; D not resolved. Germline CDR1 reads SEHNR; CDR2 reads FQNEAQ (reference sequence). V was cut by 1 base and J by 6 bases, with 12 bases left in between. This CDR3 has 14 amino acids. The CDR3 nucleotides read TGTGCCAGCAGCTTAGTGAGCATGGTAGCTGAAGCTTTCTTT. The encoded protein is CASSLVSMVAEAFF. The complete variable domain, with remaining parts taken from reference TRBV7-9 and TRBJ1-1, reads DTGVSQNPRHKITKRGQNVTFRCDPISEHNRLYWYRQTLGQGPEFLTYFQNEAQLEKSRLLSDRFSAERPKGSFSTLEIQRTEQGDSAMYLCASSLVSMVAEAFFGQGTRLTVV.